This record concerns one T cell receptor beta chain sequence. Its target is unknown. V was shortened by 4 bases and J by 5 bases, with 16 bases between the two germline ends. CDR3 length equals 15 residues. CDR1 is LNHDA and CDR2 is SQIVND in the germline V gene (reference sequence). This entry is derived from a study of response to subunit inactivated influenza vaccine. Regarding the study as a whole: Authors suggested each seasonal influenza vaccination recruits few new T cells.

TCRdb fed the RT-PCR reads into MiXCR, producing one record per CDR3 protein. The sample holds about 190,000 distinct CDR3 sequences; around 14% are singletons and the top ten take roughly 25%. The sample in question was CD8+ T cells sorted from PBMCs, obtained 5 days after vaccination. This rearrangement joins TRBV19 to TRBJ2-3, with a possible D match to TRBD2 (6 bases). The clonotype originates from a man over 45 who received an inactivated influenza vaccine. The CDR3 DNA is TGTGCCAGTAGTAAAAGGGACCTCGGGGGAGATACGCAGTATTTT. Protein sequence: CASSKRDLGGDTQYF.